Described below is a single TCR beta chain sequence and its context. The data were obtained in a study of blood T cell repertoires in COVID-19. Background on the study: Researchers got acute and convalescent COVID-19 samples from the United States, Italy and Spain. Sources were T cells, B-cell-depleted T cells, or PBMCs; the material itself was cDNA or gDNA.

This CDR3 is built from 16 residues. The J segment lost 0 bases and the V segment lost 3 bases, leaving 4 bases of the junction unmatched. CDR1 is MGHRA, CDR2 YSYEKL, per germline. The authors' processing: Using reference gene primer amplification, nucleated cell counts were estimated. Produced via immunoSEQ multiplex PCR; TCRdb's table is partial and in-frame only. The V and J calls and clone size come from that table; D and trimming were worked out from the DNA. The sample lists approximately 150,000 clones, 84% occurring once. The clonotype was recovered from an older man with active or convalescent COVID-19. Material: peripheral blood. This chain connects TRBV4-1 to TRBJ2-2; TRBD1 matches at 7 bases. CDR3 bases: TGCGCCAGCAGCCAGAGGACAGGTTCGAACACCGGGGAGCTGTTTTTT. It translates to CASSQRTGSNTGELFF.